This TCR beta chain was documented in a study of blood T cell repertoires in COVID-19. Study background: Donors in the United States, Italy and Spain gave samples during acute or convalescent COVID-19.

The ends were cut back, 5 bases at V and 2 bases at J, with 15 bases in the middle. Looked up from germline, CDR1 is MDHEN and CDR2 is SYDVKM. CDR3 size: 16 residues. The authors' processing: Estimates of nucleated cell counts were drawn from the amplification of reference gene primers. Sequenced by immunoSEQ multiplex PCR; TCRdb stores in-frame clones only, minus some. For V, J and clone size, that table is used; D and trimming come from the DNA. Counted here are 250,000 to 300,000 clones, roughly nine tenths occurring once; the ten biggest clones make up about 2.2%. This receptor was obtained from a woman in her fifties or sixties who had recovered from COVID-19. Sequencing was done on a sample of peripheral blood. The chain couples TRBV28 to TRBJ2-2; D possibly corresponds to TRBD1 (6 bases). The CDR3 loop reads CASSMTGMFNTGELFF. In DNA, the CDR3 is TGTGCCAGCAGTATGACAGGAATGTTCAACACCGGGGAGCTGTTTTTT.